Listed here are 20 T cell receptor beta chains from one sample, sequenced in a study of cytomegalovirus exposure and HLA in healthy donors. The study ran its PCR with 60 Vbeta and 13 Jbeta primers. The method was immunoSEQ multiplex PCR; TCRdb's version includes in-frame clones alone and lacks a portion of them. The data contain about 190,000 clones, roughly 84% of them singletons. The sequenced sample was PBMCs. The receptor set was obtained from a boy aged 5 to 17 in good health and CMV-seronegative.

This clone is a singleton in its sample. The CDR3 DNA follows: TGTGCCAGCAGCCCCAGGGGACAAGTTGGCTACACCTTC. Protein sequence: CASSPRGQVGYTF. This chain joins TRBV6-1 and TRBJ1-2; the D gene is possibly TRBD1 (6 bases). This CDR3 region has 13 residues. Per germline, CDR1 MNHNS and CDR2 SASEGT. V was clipped by 6 bases and J by 7 bases, with 15 bases between them.

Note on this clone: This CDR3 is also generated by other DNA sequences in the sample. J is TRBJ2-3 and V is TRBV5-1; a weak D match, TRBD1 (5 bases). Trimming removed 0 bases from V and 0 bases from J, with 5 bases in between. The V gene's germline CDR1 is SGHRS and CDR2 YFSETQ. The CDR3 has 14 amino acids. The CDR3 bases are TGCGCCAGCAGCTTGGCAGGGAGCACAGATACGCAGTATTTT. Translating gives CASSLAGSTDTQYF.

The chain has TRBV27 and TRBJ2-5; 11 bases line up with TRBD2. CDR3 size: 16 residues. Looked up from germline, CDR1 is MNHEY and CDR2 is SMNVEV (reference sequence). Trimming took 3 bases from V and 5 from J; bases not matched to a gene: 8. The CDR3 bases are TGTGCCAGCAGTTTCTCCCCTAGCGGGGGGTTTGAGACCCAGTACTTC. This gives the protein CASSFSPSGGFETQYF.

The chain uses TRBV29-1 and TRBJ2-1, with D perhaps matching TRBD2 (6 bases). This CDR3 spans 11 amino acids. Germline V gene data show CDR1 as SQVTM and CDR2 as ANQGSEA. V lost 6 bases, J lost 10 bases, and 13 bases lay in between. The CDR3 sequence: CSVGRVGEQFF. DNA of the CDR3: TGCAGCGTCGGGAGAGTAGGGGAGCAGTTCTTC.

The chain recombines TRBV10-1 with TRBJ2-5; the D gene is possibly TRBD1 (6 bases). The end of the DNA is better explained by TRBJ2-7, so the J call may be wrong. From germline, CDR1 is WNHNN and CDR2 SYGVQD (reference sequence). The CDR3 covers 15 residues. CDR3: CASSDISGGRYEQYF. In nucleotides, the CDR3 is TGCGCCAGCAGTGATATCTCTGGGGGCCGGTACGAGCAGTACTTC.

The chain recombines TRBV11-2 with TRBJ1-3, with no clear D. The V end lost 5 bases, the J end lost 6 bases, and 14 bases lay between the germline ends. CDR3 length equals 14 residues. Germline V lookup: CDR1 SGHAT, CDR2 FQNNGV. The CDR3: CASSARVPVNTIYF. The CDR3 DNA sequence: TGTGCCAGCAGCGCCCGGGTTCCTGTAAACACCATATATTTT.

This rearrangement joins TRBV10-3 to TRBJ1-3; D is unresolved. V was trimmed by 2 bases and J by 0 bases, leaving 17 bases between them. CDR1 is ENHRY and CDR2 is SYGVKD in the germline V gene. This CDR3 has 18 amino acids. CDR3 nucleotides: TGTGCCATCAGTGAGCCTGCCGTCGACTCTTCCTCTGGAAACACCATATATTTT. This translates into CAISEPAVDSSSGNTIYF.

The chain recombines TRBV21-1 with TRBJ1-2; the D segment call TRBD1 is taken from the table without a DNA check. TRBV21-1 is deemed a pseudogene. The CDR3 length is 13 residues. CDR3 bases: TGTGCCAGCGGGACAGAGAGATACTATGGCTACACCTTC. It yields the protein CASGTERYYGYTF.

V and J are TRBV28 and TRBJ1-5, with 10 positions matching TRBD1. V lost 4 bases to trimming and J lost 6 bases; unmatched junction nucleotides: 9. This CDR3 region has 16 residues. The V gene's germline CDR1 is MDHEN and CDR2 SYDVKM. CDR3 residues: CASSSPRDRGSQPQHF. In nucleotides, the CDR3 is TGTGCCAGCAGTTCCCCCCGGGACAGGGGAAGTCAGCCCCAGCATTTT.

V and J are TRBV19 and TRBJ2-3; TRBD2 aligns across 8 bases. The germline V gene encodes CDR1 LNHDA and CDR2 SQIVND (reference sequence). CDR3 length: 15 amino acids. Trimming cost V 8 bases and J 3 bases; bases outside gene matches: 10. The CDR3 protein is CASDVGAGATDTQYF. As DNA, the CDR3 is TGTGCCAGTGACGTGGGAGCGGGAGCTACAGATACGCAGTATTTT.

The CDR3 DNA reads TGTGCCAGCAGCCGGGACAGTTTGTACCAAGAGACCCAGTACTTC. It is translated as CASSRDSLYQETQYF. The chain joins TRBV5-4 to TRBJ2-5; 7 bases match TRBD1. The ends lost 4 bases at V and 0 bases at J; junction bases unmatched: 6. The CDR3 has 15 amino acids. Germline V CDR1 and CDR2: SGHNT, YYREEE (reference sequence).

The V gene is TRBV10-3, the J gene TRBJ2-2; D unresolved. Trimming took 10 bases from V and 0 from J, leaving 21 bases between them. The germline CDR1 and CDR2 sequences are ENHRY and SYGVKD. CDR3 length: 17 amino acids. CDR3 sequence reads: CANGGPPILSNTGELFF. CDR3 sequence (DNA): TGTGCCAACGGCGGCCCACCCATATTATCGAACACCGGGGAGCTGTTTTTT.

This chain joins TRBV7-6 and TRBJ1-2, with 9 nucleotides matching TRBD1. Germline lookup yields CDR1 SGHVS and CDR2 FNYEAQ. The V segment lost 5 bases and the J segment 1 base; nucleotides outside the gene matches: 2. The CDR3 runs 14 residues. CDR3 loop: CASSPGQGNYGYTF. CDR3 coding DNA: TGTGCCAGCAGCCCGGGACAGGGTAACTATGGCTACACCTTC.

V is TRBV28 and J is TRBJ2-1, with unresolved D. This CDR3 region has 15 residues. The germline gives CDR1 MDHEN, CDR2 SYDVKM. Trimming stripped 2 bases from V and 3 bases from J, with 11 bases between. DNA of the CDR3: TGTGCCAGCAGTTTACCAGCGAGAGGCTACAATGAGCAGTTCTTC. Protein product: CASSLPARGYNEQFF.

CDR3 loop: CATSSRHLGTSGNTIYF. CDR3 nucleotide sequence: TGTGCCACCAGCAGCAGACACCTTGGTACCTCTGGAAACACCATATATTTT. The chain has TRBV15 and TRBJ1-3; D remains unclear. The V and J ends lost 3 bases and 0 bases respectively, with 15 bases between them. This CDR3 spans 17 amino acids. Germline-derived CDR1 and CDR2 are LNHNV and YYDKDF (reference sequence). Full variable domain (rest looked up from reference TRBV15 and TRBJ1-3): DAMVIQNPRYQVTQFGKPVTLSCSQTLNHNVMYWYQQKSSQAPKLLFHYYDKDFNNEADTPDNFQSRRPNTSFCFLDIRSPGLGDTAMYLCATSSRHLGTSGNTIYFGEGSWLTVV.

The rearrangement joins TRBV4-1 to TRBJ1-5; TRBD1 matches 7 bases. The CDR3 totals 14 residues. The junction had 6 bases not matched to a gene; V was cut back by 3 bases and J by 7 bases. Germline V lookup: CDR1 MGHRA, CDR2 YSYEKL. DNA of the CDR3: TGCGCCAGCAGCCACGGGGACAGCCGACAGCCCCAGCATTTT. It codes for CASSHGDSRQPQHF.

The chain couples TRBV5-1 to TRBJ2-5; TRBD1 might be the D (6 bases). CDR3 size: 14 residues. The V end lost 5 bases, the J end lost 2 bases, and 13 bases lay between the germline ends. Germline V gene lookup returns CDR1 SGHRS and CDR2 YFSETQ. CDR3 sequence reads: CASRPTGVQETQYF. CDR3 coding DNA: TGCGCCAGCAGACCGACAGGCGTGCAAGAGACCCAGTACTTC.

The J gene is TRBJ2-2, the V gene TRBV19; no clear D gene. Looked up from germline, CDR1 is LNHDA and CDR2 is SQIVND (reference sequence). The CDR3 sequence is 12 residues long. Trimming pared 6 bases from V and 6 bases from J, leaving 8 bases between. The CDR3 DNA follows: TGTGCCAGTAGGAGTTATGCCGGGGAGCTGTTTTTT. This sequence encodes CASRSYAGELFF.

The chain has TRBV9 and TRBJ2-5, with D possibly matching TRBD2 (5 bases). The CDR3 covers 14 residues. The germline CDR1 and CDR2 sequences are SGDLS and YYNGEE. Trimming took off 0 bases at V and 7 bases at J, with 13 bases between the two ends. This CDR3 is CASSVDIGGRTQYF. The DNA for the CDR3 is TGTGCCAGCAGCGTAGACATCGGTGGGAGGACCCAGTACTTC. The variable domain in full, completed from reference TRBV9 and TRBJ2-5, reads DSGVTQTPKHLITATGQRVTLRCSPRSGDLSVYWYQQSLDQGLQFLIQYYNGEERAKGNILERFSAQQFPDLHSELNLSSLELGDSALYFCASSVDIGGRTQYFGPGTRLLVL.

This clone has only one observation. The CDR3, as DNA: TGTGCCAGCTCACCTCCTGGCTTTTGGTCAAACGAAGCTTTCTTT. This codes for CASSPPGFWSNEAFF. V and J are TRBV18 and TRBJ1-1; D call uncertain. The V gene lost 3 bases and the J gene lost 8 bases, with 19 bases spanning the gap. Germline loops: CDR1 KGHSH, CDR2 LQKENI. CDR3 size: 15 residues.